The present T cell receptor beta chain was sequenced within a study of PD-1 blockade in mismatch repair-deficient tumors. A remark on this clone: The antigen is not known.

Time point meaning: approximately 11-day in vitro stimulation with candidate neoantigen peptide 7. Data came from immunoSEQ multiplex PCR; TCRdb stores just in-frame clones and leaves some out. Found here are roughly 10,000 clones, approximately 89% of them singletons; the top ten hold roughly 12%. CDR1 is SGHNT and CDR2 is YYREEE in the germline V gene (reference sequence). The germline V and J ends were trimmed by 0 bases and 1 base, with 4 bases remaining between them. CDR3 length: 13 amino acids. The specimen was cells cultured in vitro, collected from a patient treated with pembrolizumab. The TCR comes from an adult with mismatch repair-deficient cancer. The chain uses TRBV5-4 and TRBJ1-2, with no clear D. CDR3 DNA: TGTGCCAGCAGCTTGGGCAGTAACTATGGCTACACCTTC. It specifies CASSLGSNYGYTF.